This TCR beta chain was captured by sequencing in a study of T cell responses to AZD1222 COVID-19 vaccine. Data came from immunoSEQ multiplex PCR; TCRdb stores just in-frame clones and leaves some out. The sample holds 150,000 to 200,000 clones; around 92% are singletons and the top ten take more than 9%. Study results and caveats: The donor group comprised mostly white British people and more females; the analysis possibly underestimated clonal diversity. The study found vaccine-associated CD4 TCRs spanning spike, dominant at 160-218 and 743-854. The study reported that nearly half of spike-specific TCRs target unmutated variant regions. Baseline serology detected seropositivity in only six or seven AZD1222 recipients.

The CDR3 loop spans 17 amino acids. In germline, CDR1 is SGHTA, CDR2 FQGNSA. The V gene end was trimmed by 0 bases and the J gene end by 7 bases; junction bases not matched to a gene: 11. This clone occurred once. Antigen specificity is unknown. The rearrangement links TRBV7-2 to TRBJ2-5; TRBD2 agrees at 10 bases. The source was peripheral blood, collected on day 0 of AZD1222 vaccination. This clonotype was sampled from an adult in good health. The CDR3: CASSLALAGGPQGTQYF. As DNA, the CDR3 is TGTGCCAGCAGCTTAGCTTTAGCGGGAGGCCCGCAGGGGACCCAGTACTTC. Filled out from reference TRBV7-2 and TRBJ2-5, the complete variable domain reads GAGVSQSPSNKVTEKGKDVELRCDPISGHTALYWYRQSLGQGLEFLIYFQGNSAPDKSGLPSDRFSAERTGGSVSTLTIQRTQQEDSAVYLCASSLALAGGPQGTQYFGPGTRLLVL.